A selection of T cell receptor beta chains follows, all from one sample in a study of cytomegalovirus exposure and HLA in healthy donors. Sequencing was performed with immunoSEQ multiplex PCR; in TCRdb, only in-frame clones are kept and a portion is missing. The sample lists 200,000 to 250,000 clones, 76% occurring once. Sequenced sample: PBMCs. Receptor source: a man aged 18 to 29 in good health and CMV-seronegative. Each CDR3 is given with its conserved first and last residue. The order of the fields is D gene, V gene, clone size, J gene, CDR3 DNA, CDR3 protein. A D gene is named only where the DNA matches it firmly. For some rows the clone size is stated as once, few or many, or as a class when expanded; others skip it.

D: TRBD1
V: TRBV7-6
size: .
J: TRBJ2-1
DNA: TGTGCCAGCAGCGATTCCTGGGACAGGGTCAATGAGCAGTTCTTC
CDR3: CASSDSWDRVNEQFF

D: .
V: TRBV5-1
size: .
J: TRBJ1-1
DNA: TGCGCCAGCAGCTTGGACAGCGGTGTGAACACTGAAGCTTTCTTT
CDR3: CASSLDSGVNTEAFF

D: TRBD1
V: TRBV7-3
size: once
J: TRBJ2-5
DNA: TGTGCCAGCAGCCCAAACGGACAGGAGAGGTACTTC
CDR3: CASSPNGQERYF

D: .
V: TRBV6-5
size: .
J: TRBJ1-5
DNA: TGTGCCAGCAGAGGAGGCTATAGCAATCAGCCCCAGCATTTT
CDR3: CASRGGYSNQPQHF

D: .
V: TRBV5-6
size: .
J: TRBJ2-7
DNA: TGTGCCACCTCCAATTGGGGCGTCTCCTACGAGCAGTACTTC
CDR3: CATSNWGVSYEQYF

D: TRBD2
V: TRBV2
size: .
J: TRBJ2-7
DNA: TGTGCCAGCAGGAGGGGGCTAGCGGGAGGTGAGCAGTACTTC
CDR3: CASRRGLAGGEQYF

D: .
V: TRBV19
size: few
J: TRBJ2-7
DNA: TGTGCCAGTAGTCCCGGTCGGCAGGGGGGACGCTACGAGCAGTACTTC
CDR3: CASSPGRQGGRYEQYF

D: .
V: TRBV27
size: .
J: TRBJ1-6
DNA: TGTGCCAGCAGTCTGTCAGGAAATTCACCCCTCCACTTT
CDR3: CASSLSGNSPLHF

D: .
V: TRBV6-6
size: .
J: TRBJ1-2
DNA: TGTGCCAGCAGGGGCGTAGGGGGGGGCTTAGACTATGGCTACACCTTC
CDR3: CASRGVGGGLDYGYTF

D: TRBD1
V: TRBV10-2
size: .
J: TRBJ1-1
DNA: TGCGCCAGCAGTGCACCCCTACCTGGTAACATTGTGGGGACAGGGAACACTGAAGCTTTCTTT
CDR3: CASSAPLPGNIVGTGNTEAFF

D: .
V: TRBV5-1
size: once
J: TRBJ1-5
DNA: TGCGCCAGCAGCTCTACGGGGGGTCCGGATCAGCCCCAGCATTTT
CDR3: CASSSTGGPDQPQHF

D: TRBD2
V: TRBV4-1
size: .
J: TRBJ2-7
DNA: TGCGCCAGCAGCCCGGACCTGGTAGCGGGAGAGAACTACGAGCAGTACTTC
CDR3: CASSPDLVAGENYEQYF

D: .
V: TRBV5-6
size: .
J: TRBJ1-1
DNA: TGTGCCAGCAGCCTCGGACAGACTGCAGCTGAAGCTTTCTTT
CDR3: CASSLGQTAAEAFF

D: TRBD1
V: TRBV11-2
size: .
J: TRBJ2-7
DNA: TGTGCCAGCAGCTTGGGACAGGGGATGCAGGAGCAGTACTTC
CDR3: CASSLGQGMQEQYF

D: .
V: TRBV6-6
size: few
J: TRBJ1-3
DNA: TGTGCCAGCAGAACTGGCGGGGTTTACTCTGGAAACACCATATATTTT
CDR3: CASRTGGVYSGNTIYF

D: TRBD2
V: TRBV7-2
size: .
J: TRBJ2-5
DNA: TGTGCCAGCAGTCCACTCGGACTAGCGGTCCAAGAGACCCAGTACTTC
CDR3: CASSPLGLAVQETQYF

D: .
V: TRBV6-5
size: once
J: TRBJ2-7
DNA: TGTGCCAGCAGTTACACCTCGATTCGGGACGAGCAGTACTTC
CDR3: CASSYTSIRDEQYF

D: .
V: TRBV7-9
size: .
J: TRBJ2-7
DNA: TGTTCCAGCAGCGAAGACAGCTACGAGCAGTACTTC
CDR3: CSSSEDSYEQYF

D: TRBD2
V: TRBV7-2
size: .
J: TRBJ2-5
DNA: TGTGCCAGCAGCCCCGGGGGGGCGCGAGAGACCCAGTACTTC
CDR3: CASSPGGARETQYF

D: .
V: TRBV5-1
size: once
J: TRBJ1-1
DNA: TGCGCCAGCAGCCGTACAGAGAACACTGAAGCTTTCTTT
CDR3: CASSRTENTEAFF

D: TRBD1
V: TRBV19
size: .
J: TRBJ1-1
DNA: TGTGCCAGTAGTACTACAGGGGGAGGCAGGACTGAAGCTTTCTTT
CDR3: CASSTTGGGRTEAFF

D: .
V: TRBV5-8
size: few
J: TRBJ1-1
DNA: TGTGCCAGCAGCTTGGCCTCCACTGAAGCTTTCTTT
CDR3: CASSLASTEAFF

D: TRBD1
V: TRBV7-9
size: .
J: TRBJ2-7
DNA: TGTTCCAGCAGTTTCAATCTCCGGGACAGGGAAGGAGGGTACGAGCAGTACTTC
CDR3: CSSSFNLRDREGGYEQYF

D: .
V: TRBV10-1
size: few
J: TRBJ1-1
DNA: TGCGCCAGCAGTGAGTCGATGACAGGAGAAGCTTTCTTT
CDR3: CASSESMTGEAFF

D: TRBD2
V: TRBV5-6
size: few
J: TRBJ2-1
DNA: TGTGCCAGCAAAGCGGCGGGAGGGCGAGATAATGAGCAGTTCTTC
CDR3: CASKAAGGRDNEQFF

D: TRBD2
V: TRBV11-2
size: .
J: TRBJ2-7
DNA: TGTGCCAGCAGCTCCAGACTAGCGGGCTCCTACGAGCAGTACTTC
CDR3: CASSSRLAGSYEQYF

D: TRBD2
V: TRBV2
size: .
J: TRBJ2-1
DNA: TGTGCCAGCAAGGGGCTAGCGGGATTTGCCTCCTACAATGAGCAGTTCTTC
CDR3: CASKGLAGFASYNEQFF

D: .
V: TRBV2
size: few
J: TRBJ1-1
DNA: TGTGCCATAATCGCGGGGGGTAACACTGAAGCTTTCTTT
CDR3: CAIIAGGNTEAFF

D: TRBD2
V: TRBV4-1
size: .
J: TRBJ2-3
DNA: TGCGCCAGCAGCCTCGGACTAGCGGCTAGCACAGATACGCAGTATTTT
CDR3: CASSLGLAASTDTQYF

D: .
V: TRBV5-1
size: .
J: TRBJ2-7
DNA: TGCGCCAGCAGCTTTCTAGGAGACTACGAGCAGTACTTC
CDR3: CASSFLGDYEQYF

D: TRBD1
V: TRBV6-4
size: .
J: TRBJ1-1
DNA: TGTGCCAAGTACAGGGGGCCGGGGAAGAACACTGAAGCTTTCTTT
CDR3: CAKYRGPGKNTEAFF

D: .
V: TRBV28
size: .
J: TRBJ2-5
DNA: TGTGCCAGCAGTTTACGACAGGGGAGGGGGCAAGAGACCCAGTACTTC
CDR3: CASSLRQGRGQETQYF

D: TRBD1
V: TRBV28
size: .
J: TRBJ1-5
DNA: TGTGCCAGCAGTTCCGGGGGGGGACAGAATCAGCCCCAGCATTTT
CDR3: CASSSGGGQNQPQHF

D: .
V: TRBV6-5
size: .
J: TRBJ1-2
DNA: TGTGCCAGCAGCACCGGAGGAAACTATGGCTACACCTTC
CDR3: CASSTGGNYGYTF

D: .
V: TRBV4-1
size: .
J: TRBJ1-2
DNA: TGCGCCAGCAGCCAAGGATCGGTTAACTATGGCTACACCTTC
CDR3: CASSQGSVNYGYTF

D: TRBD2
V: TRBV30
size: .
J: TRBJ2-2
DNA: TGTGCCTGGGGGGCGGGAGGATTGGTCGGGGAGCTGTTTTTT
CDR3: CAWGAGGLVGELFF

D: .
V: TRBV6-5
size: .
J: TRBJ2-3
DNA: TGTGCCAGCAGTTATTCGGGGAGGCTCACAGATACGCAGTATTTT
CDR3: CASSYSGRLTDTQYF

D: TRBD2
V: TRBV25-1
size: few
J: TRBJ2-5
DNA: TGTGCCAGCAGTACCACCGGGGGGGGTCAAGAGACCCAGTACTTC
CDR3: CASSTTGGGQETQYF

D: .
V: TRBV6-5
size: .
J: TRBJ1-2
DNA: TGTGCCAGCAGTTACTCGTATAATGCTAACTATGGCTACACCTTC
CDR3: CASSYSYNANYGYTF

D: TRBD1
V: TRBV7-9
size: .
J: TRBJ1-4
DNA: TGTGCCAGCAGCTCTGGACAGGGAAATGAAAAACTGTTTTTT
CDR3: CASSSGQGNEKLFF

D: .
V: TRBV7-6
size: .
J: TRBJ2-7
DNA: TGTGCCAGCAGCTTAGAGGCGGGCTACGAGCAGTACTTC
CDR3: CASSLEAGYEQYF

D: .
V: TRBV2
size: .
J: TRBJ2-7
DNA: TGTGCCAGCAGTGACTTCCCCGGGAGTGTATACGAGCAGTACTTC
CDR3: CASSDFPGSVYEQYF

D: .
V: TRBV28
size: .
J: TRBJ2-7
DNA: TGTGCCAGCAGTTTGCCCGACAGCCGTTCCTACGAGCAGTACTTC
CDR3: CASSLPDSRSYEQYF

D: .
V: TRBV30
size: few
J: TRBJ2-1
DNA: TGTGCCTGGAGCTTAGGAGGTGAGCAGTTCTTC
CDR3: CAWSLGGEQFF

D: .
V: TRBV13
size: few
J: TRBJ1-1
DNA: TGTGCCAGCAGCTTACAGGGGACGAACACTGAAGCTTTCTTT
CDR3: CASSLQGTNTEAFF

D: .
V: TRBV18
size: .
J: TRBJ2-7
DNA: TGTGCCAGCTCACTGGAAAAGGGGCAGGGTAAACTCTACGAGCAGTACTTC
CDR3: CASSLEKGQGKLYEQYF

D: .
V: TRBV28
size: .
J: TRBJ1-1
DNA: TGTGCCAGCAGTTGGGAGTCTGAAGCTTTCTTT
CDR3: CASSWESEAFF

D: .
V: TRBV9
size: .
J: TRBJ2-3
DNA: TGTGCCAGCAGCGTAGGTTTGAGCGTAGATACGCAGTATTTT
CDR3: CASSVGLSVDTQYF

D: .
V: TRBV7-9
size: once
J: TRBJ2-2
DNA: TGTGCCACAGCGGGTGTGACCAACAGAGTAACCGGGGAGCTGTTTTTT
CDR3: CATAGVTNRVTGELFF

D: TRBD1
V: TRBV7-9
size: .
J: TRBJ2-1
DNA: TGTGCCAGCAGCCCCCGGGACAGCTACAATGAGCAGTTCTTC
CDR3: CASSPRDSYNEQFF

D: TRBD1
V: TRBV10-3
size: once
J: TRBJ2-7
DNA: TGTGCCATCAGGGGGGCAGGGGGAAATGGGACGACCTACGAGCAGTACTTC
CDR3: CAIRGAGGNGTTYEQYF

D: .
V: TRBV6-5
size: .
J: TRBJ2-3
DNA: TGTGCCAGCAGTGCCGCCGGTAGCACAGATACGCAGTATTTT
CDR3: CASSAAGSTDTQYF

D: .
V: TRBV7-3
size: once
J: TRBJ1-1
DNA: TGTGCCAGCAGCTTGGGAGGGGGGGTCACTGAAGCTTTCTTT
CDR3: CASSLGGGVTEAFF

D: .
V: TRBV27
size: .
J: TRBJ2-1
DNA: TGTGCCAGCAGTTTAAATAGCGGAAGTTACAATGAGCAGTTCTTC
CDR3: CASSLNSGSYNEQFF

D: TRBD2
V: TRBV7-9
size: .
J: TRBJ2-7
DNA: TGTGCCAGCAGCTTCGGGACTAGCGGTACCTACGAGCAGTACTTC
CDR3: CASSFGTSGTYEQYF

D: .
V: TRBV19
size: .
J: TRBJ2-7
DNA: TGTGCCAGTAGTGTGGGCGAAATCTCCTACTTC
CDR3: CASSVGEISYF